The 30 T cell receptor beta chains given below trace back to one sample, sequenced in a study of radiotherapy plus CTLA-4 blockade in lung cancer. Profiled with immunoSEQ multiplex PCR; TCRdb holds only in-frame clones, not every one. The top ten hold 3% to 3.5% of the sample, which has roughly 98,000 clones, around 86% seen once. This specimen consisted of peripheral blood, obtained from a patient treated with radiotherapy plus ipilimumab. The receptors stem from a human donor with non-small cell lung cancer who had a partial response to radiotherapy plus ipilimumab.

This clone was seen a handful of times. The chain employs TRBV11-2 and TRBJ1-3, with D unclear. This CDR3 comprises 16 residues. Trimming left V 5 bases short and J 5 bases short, with 19 bases between. Germline CDR1 reads SGHAT; CDR2 reads FQNNGV. CDR3 sequence (DNA): TGTGCCAGCAGCCGCTTGATCGGCGGCGAACGAAACACCATATATTTT. This gives the protein CASSRLIGGERNTIYF.

The rearrangement uses TRBV2 and TRBJ2-2, with 13 bases aligning to TRBD2. The CDR3 runs to 19 residues. V was clipped by 0 bases and J by 7 bases; unmatched bases: 11. The germline gives CDR1 SNHLY, CDR2 FYNNEI. The DNA for the CDR3 is TGTGCCAGCAGTGAAGCGCGGGGAAGGACTAGCGGGAGCGACGGGGAGCTGTTTTTT. Translation gives CASSEARGRTSGSDGELFF.

The J gene is TRBJ2-7, the V gene TRBV6-1; TRBD1 matches 10 bases. The CDR3 runs 13 residues. J gave up 4 bases and V 8 bases, and 5 bases lay outside the gene matches. Germline-derived CDR1 and CDR2 are MNHNS and SASEGT. The CDR3 loop reads CASVRDRGYEQYF. CDR3 coding DNA: TGTGCCAGCGTCCGGGACAGGGGTTACGAGCAGTACTTC.

This chain links TRBV9 with TRBJ1-4; 7 bases match TRBD1. The V and J ends lost 3 bases and 5 bases, in that order; junction bases with no gene match: 10. This CDR3 is 16 amino acids long. Per the germline V gene, CDR1 is SGDLS and CDR2 is YYNGEE. Written as DNA, the CDR3 is TGTGCCAGCAGCGGAGGACCGGGACAGCTAAATGAAAAACTGTTTTTT. It yields the protein CASSGGPGQLNEKLFF.

V usage is TRBV5-1 and J usage is TRBJ1-1; perhaps TRBD1 as D (6 bases). Trimming removed 0 bases at V and 3 bases at J, with 21 bases between. CDR3 size: 18 residues. Looked up from germline, CDR1 is SGHRS and CDR2 is YFSETQ. The CDR3 loop reads CASSLETGRREGYTEAFF. The CDR3 DNA follows: TGCGCCAGCAGCTTGGAAACAGGGAGAAGGGAAGGATACACTGAAGCTTTCTTT.

This chain connects TRBV28 to TRBJ2-2, with TRBD2 matching 8 bases. After removal of 5 bases from V and 4 bases from J, the junction contained 9 bases not matched to a gene. Germline loops: CDR1 MDHEN, CDR2 SYDVKM. The CDR3 loop spans 16 amino acids. CDR3 nucleotide sequence: TGTGCCAGCAGTATTAGCGGCGGGAGGAGCACCGGGGAGCTGTTTTTT. This encodes CASSISGGRSTGELFF.

This clone showed up just once. CDR3: CASSPLGGGPYNEQFF. The CDR3 coding sequence is TGTGCCAGCAGCCCCTTGGGGGGAGGCCCCTACAATGAGCAGTTCTTC. The chain links TRBV28 to TRBJ2-1; tentatively, D is TRBD2 (6 bases). This CDR3 is 16 amino acids long. The germline gives CDR1 MDHEN, CDR2 SYDVKM. The V end lost 6 bases, the J end lost 2 bases, and 17 bases lay between the germline ends. Full variable domain (remainder filled in from reference TRBV28 and TRBJ2-1): DVKVTQSSRYLVKRTGEKVFLECVQDMDHENMFWYRQDPGLGLRLIYFSYDVKMKEKGDIPEGYSVSREKKERFSLILESASTNQTSMYLCASSPLGGGPYNEQFFGPGTRLTVL.

This chain joins TRBV5-1 and TRBJ2-3, with 12 bases matching TRBD2. Germline-derived CDR1 and CDR2 are SGHRS and YFSETQ. The CDR3 consists of 20 residues. V was pared by 0 bases and J by 2 bases, with 13 bases of the junction left unmatched. The CDR3 DNA sequence: TGCGCCAGCAGCTTGGGCCGGGCAAGGCTAGCGGGAGGGCCCACAGATACGCAGTATTTT. Protein sequence: CASSLGRARLAGGPTDTQYF.

The chain recombines TRBV5-1 with TRBJ2-7, with a weak D call TRBD2 (6 bases). The germline CDR1 and CDR2 sequences are SGHRS and YFSETQ. The CDR3 spans 15 residues. Trimming took off 4 bases at V and 5 bases at J, with 19 bases between the two ends. CDR3 residues: CASSPRGTQGDEQYF. DNA of the CDR3: TGCGCCAGCAGCCCGCGCGGGACCCAGGGCGACGAGCAGTACTTC.

The V and J genes are TRBV18 and TRBJ2-5; D remains unclear. The CDR3 loop spans 13 amino acids. Deletions cut 2 bases from V and 2 bases from J, with 6 bases between. Germline V lookup: CDR1 KGHSH, CDR2 LQKENI. The CDR3 DNA sequence: TGTGCCAGCTCACCAAGCGCACAAGAGACCCAGTACTTC. Amino acid sequence: CASSPSAQETQYF.

This clone was counted once. This chain joins TRBV9 and TRBJ1-2; TRBD1 matches 7 bases. Losses at the gene ends were 7 bases for V and 12 bases for J; bases not matched to a gene: 12. In germline, CDR1 is SGDLS, CDR2 YYNGEE. The CDR3 totals 12 residues. CDR3 sequence: CASPPDRVRNTF. The CDR3 region has the DNA TGTGCCAGCCCCCCCGACAGGGTGAGGAACACCTTC.

The sample holds a few counts of this clone. The V and J genes are TRBV11-2 and TRBJ2-4, with TRBD1 identical over 10 bases. Germline V gives CDR1 SGHAT, CDR2 FQNNGV. V lost 4 bases, J lost 3 bases, and 6 bases stayed unmatched. CDR3 length: 16 amino acids. CDR3 residues: CASSYGQGGGKNIQYF. The CDR3 DNA is TGTGCCAGCAGCTATGGACAGGGGGGAGGCAAAAACATTCAGTACTTC. The full variable domain, with the rest looked up from reference TRBV11-2 and TRBJ2-4, is EAGVAQSPRYKIIEKRQSVAFWCNPISGHATLYWYQQILGQGPKLLIQFQNNGVVDDSQLPKDRFSAERLKGVDSTLKIQPAKLEDSAVYLCASSYGQGGGKNIQYFGAGTRLSVL.

V is TRBV15 and J is TRBJ2-7; 9 nucleotides match TRBD2. V lost 0 bases to trimming and J lost 1 base; unmatched junction nucleotides: 4. CDR3 length: 16 residues. Germline CDR1 reads LNHNV; CDR2 reads YYDKDF (reference sequence). DNA of the CDR3: TGTGCCACCAGCAGAGATGGGACTAGCAGGTCCTACGAGCAGTACTTC. Residues: CATSRDGTSRSYEQYF.

The chain has TRBV6-5 and TRBJ1-1, with 7 bases matching TRBD1. The ends lost 6 bases at V and 4 bases at J; junction bases unmatched: 8. CDR3 length: 14 residues. Per the germline V gene, CDR1 is MNHEY and CDR2 is SVGAGI. The chain's CDR3 is CASSRSQGITEAFF. CDR3 in DNA: TGTGCCAGCAGCCGTTCACAGGGGATCACTGAAGCTTTCTTT.

V and J are TRBV5-1 and TRBJ2-3; tentative D call: TRBD2 (5 bases). Germline CDR1 and CDR2: SGHRS and YFSETQ. This CDR3 has 16 amino acids. The germline V and J ends were trimmed by 4 bases and 2 bases, with 17 bases remaining between them. This CDR3 reads CASSPSLDKSTDTQYF. The CDR3 bases are TGCGCCAGCAGCCCTTCACTAGACAAATCCACAGATACGCAGTATTTT.

This clone showed up just a few times. The chain combines TRBV27 with TRBJ1-5, with D perhaps matching TRBD1 (5 bases). The V gene's germline CDR1 is MNHEY and CDR2 SMNVEV (reference sequence). This CDR3 comprises 15 residues. The V gene lost 5 bases and the J gene lost 8 bases, with 19 bases spanning the gap. As DNA, the CDR3 is TGTGCCAGCAGTCCCTTGGGGGGAAAAGGCGAGCCCCAGCATTTT. Translated, it gives CASSPLGGKGEPQHF.

The J gene is TRBJ1-3, the V gene TRBV7-3; no firm D call. V lost 2 bases and J 4 bases, leaving 6 bases between the germline ends. The CDR3 spans 13 residues. Germline V gene data show CDR1 as SGHTA and CDR2 as FQGTGA. CDR3 nucleotides: TGTGCCAGCAGCTTATCGACAGGAAACACCATATATTTT. Translated: CASSLSTGNTIYF.

V and J are TRBV19 and TRBJ1-1; 10 bases align to TRBD1. In germline, CDR1 is LNHDA, CDR2 SQIVND (reference sequence). The CDR3 spans 15 residues. The trim removed 7 bases at V and 4 bases at J, leaving 9 bases unmatched. The CDR3 nucleotides are TGTGCCAGTAACTCGCCCGGGACAGGGGTCACTGAAGCTTTCTTT. This sequence encodes CASNSPGTGVTEAFF.

The chain couples TRBV6-8 to TRBJ2-5; 7 positions agree with TRBD1. The CDR3 is 15 residues long. Losses at the gene ends were 2 bases for V and 5 bases for J; bases not matched to a gene: 8. Germline loops: CDR1 MNHGY, CDR2 SAAAGT. CDR3 DNA sequence: TGTGCCAGCAGTTACCAACAGGGGCTTGAGGAGACCCAGTACTTC. Its translation: CASSYQQGLEETQYF.

The CDR3, as DNA: TGTGCCTGGACCCCGCCGGACAGGGGATTTTGGGAGACCCAGTACTTC. Its protein is CAWTPPDRGFWETQYF. The rearrangement uses TRBV30 and TRBJ2-5; 9 bases are a match to TRBD1. Germline V gene lookup returns CDR1 GTSNPN and CDR2 SVGIG (reference sequence). The V and J ends lost 4 bases and 5 bases, in that order; junction bases with no gene match: 14. CDR3 length equals 16 residues.

The count of this clone is one. This same CDR3 is encoded by further DNA sequences in the sample. This chain uses TRBV18 with TRBJ2-3, with 9 bases aligning to TRBD1. CDR1 KGHSH and CDR2 LQKENI come from the germline V gene. The CDR3 spans 18 residues. V was pared by 6 bases and J by 4 bases, with 17 bases of the junction left unmatched. In DNA form, the CDR3 reads TGTGCCAGCTCGCCATCGGGGACAGGGAGTCAGGTTGCAGATACGCAGTATTTT. Translated, it gives CASSPSGTGSQVADTQYF.

This clone was observed a single time. This CDR3 is CASSLVEFPQHF. CDR3 sequence (DNA): TGTGCCAGCAGCTTAGTGGAGTTCCCCCAGCATTTT. This chain connects TRBV11-3 to TRBJ1-5; D ambiguous. The CDR3 extends over 12 amino acids. The ends were cut back, 1 base at V and 10 bases at J, with 8 bases in the middle. The germline gives CDR1 SGHNT, CDR2 YENEEA.

The V gene is TRBV7-3, the J gene TRBJ1-3; D gene ambiguous. V dropped 5 bases and J dropped 1 base, with 12 bases sitting between them. The CDR3 is 15 amino acids. Germline assignment: CDR1 SGHTA and CDR2 FQGTGA. The CDR3 DNA is TGTGCCAGCAGCCGGACTCAGAGTTCTGGAAACACCATATATTTT. Amino acid sequence: CASSRTQSSGNTIYF.

This clone was seen only once. This rearrangement joins TRBV5-4 to TRBJ2-1; 7 positions agree with TRBD2. This CDR3 contains 15 residues. V was clipped by 2 bases and J by 6 bases; unmatched bases: 8. Looked up from germline, CDR1 is SGHNT and CDR2 is YYREEE (reference sequence). The CDR3 is CASSFRASGPNEQFF. CDR3 sequence (DNA): TGTGCCAGCAGCTTTAGGGCTAGCGGCCCCAATGAGCAGTTCTTC.

This clone was counted once. The chain joins TRBV2 to TRBJ2-7, with D perhaps matching TRBD1 (6 bases). Looked up from germline, CDR1 is SNHLY and CDR2 is FYNNEI. V shed 7 bases and J shed 2 bases, with 12 bases lying between them. This CDR3 is built from 13 residues. This chain's CDR3 is CASIRDKAYEQYF. The CDR3 DNA reads TGTGCCAGCATCCGGGACAAGGCCTACGAGCAGTACTTC.

V is TRBV4-1 and J is TRBJ2-1; TRBD2 matches 11 bases. With V trimmed by 8 bases and J by 8 bases, 14 bases remained unmatched. The CDR3 is 16 amino acids. Germline V gene data show CDR1 as MGHRA and CDR2 as YSYEKL. CDR3 in amino acids: CASRSSIAGGPDEQFF. CDR3 sequence (DNA): TGCGCCAGCCGATCCTCAATAGCGGGAGGGCCCGATGAGCAGTTCTTC.

The rearrangement links TRBV7-9 to TRBJ2-7; D is ambiguous. Trimming took 0 bases from V and 9 from J, leaving 15 bases between them. The CDR3 is 14 residues long. The germline V gene encodes CDR1 SEHNR and CDR2 FQNEAQ (reference sequence). The CDR3 region is CASSLARGYTAQYF. For the CDR3, the DNA is TGTGCCAGCAGCTTAGCGCGAGGTTACACTGCGCAGTACTTC.

The CDR3 region has the DNA TGTGCCAGCAGCTCCGGTATCCAAGAGACCCAGTACTTC. This codes for CASSSGIQETQYF. J is TRBJ2-5 and V is TRBV5-4, with D unresolved. This CDR3 has 13 residues. The germline V gene has CDR1 SGHNT and CDR2 YYREEE (reference sequence). Trimming took 3 bases from V and 1 from J, leaving 7 bases between them.

This chain uses TRBV10-3 with TRBJ2-7, with TRBD1 as a possible D gene (6 bases). V was pared by 6 bases and J by 4 bases, with 25 bases between. The CDR3 runs 17 residues. Germline CDR1 reads ENHRY; CDR2 reads SYGVKD. CDR3 protein: CAISGTRAQPFDYEQYF. The CDR3 coding sequence is TGTGCCATCAGCGGGACAAGGGCCCAACCATTCGATTACGAGCAGTACTTC.

This clone was seen only a few times. CDR3 nucleotide sequence: TGTGCCAGCAGTCCGGCCTTCGGACAGGCCCCTAGCACAGATACGCAGTATTTT. Translated, it gives CASSPAFGQAPSTDTQYF. This chain connects TRBV27 to TRBJ2-3; 7 nucleotides align to TRBD1. Germline lookup yields CDR1 MNHEY and CDR2 SMNVEV (reference sequence). CDR3 length equals 18 residues. The junction had 14 bases not matched to a gene; V was cut back by 5 bases and J by 0 bases.